The rows below give T cell receptor beta chains drawn from one sample of a study of shared clonotypes between healthy human individuals. Sequencing was performed with immunoSEQ multiplex PCR; in TCRdb, only in-frame clones are kept and a portion is missing. The sample has some 2 million clones, roughly 94% seen once. The sequenced sample consisted of naive CD4+ T cells sorted from blood. Receptors originate from a young man in good health. Each CDR3 is given with its conserved first and last residue. The order of the fields is V gene, J gene, clone size, D gene, CDR3 protein, CDR3 DNA. D genes are given only for firm matches. Some rows mark clone size as missing; the rest say once, few, many or name a class of expanded clone.

>TRBV6-4|TRBJ1-2|NA|NA
CASSADGVNYGYTF
TGTGCCAGCAGTGCGGACGGTGTTAACTATGGCTACACCTTC
>TRBV18|TRBJ2-7|NA|NA
CASSPPGSSHSYEQYF
TGTGCCAGCTCACCACCGGGATCTTCCCACTCCTACGAGCAGTACTTC
>TRBV9|TRBJ2-2|NA|NA
CASSVSQAPSGELFF
TGTGCCAGCAGCGTGTCGCAGGCCCCGAGCGGGGAGCTGTTTTTT
>TRBV29-1|TRBJ2-5|NA|NA
CSVARTAQETQYF
TGCAGCGTCGCGCGGACCGCGCAAGAGACCCAGTACTTC
>TRBV11-2|TRBJ2-7|NA|TRBD1
CASSYRSGTGATISYEQYF
TGTGCCAGCAGCTACCGGTCCGGGACAGGGGCTACGATCTCCTACGAGCAGTACTTC
>TRBV6-5|TRBJ1-2|NA|NA
CASSRERAYGYTF
TGTGCCAGCAGCCGGGAAAGGGCTTATGGCTACACCTTC
>TRBV6-6|TRBJ1-4|once|TRBD1
CASRQEGDRGEKLFF
TGTGCCAGCAGACAAGAGGGGGACAGGGGAGAAAAACTGTTTTTT
>TRBV7-2|TRBJ2-1|NA|NA
CASSSRTGEQFF
TGTGCCAGCAGCTCTCGGACCGGTGAGCAGTTCTTC
>TRBV5-6|TRBJ2-2|NA|NA
CASSFRPERGGGGELFF
TGTGCCAGCAGCTTTCGGCCCGAGAGGGGCGGTGGCGGGGAGCTGTTTTTT
>TRBV10-3|TRBJ2-7|NA|TRBD1
CAIRSDRAAYEQYF
TGTGCCATCAGAAGCGACAGGGCAGCCTACGAGCAGTACTTC
>TRBV28|TRBJ2-1|NA|NA
CASSFEGGRYNEQFF
TGTGCCAGCAGTTTTGAGGGGGGGCGGTACAATGAGCAGTTCTTC
>TRBV7-9|TRBJ2-3|NA|NA
CASSFSNTDTQYF
TGTGCCAGCAGCTTCTCCAATACAGATACGCAGTATTTT
>TRBV7-2|TRBJ2-3|once|NA
CASSSLASDTQYF
TGTGCCAGCAGCTCCCTAGCTTCAGATACGCAGTATTTT
>TRBV6-6|TRBJ2-1|NA|TRBD2
CASSPAGVMNEQFF
TGTGCCAGCAGCCCGGCGGGAGTTATGAATGAGCAGTTCTTC
>TRBV28|TRBJ1-1|NA|NA
CASNPGGVWTEAFF
TGTGCCAGCAACCCGGGAGGGGTTTGGACTGAAGCTTTCTTT
>TRBV19|TRBJ2-3|NA|NA
CASSGPTDTQYF
TGTGCCAGTAGTGGGCCCACAGATACGCAGTATTTT
>TRBV6-1|TRBJ2-3|NA|NA
CASSEGRTRDTQYF
TGTGCCAGCAGTGAAGGACGGACACGAGATACGCAGTATTTT
>TRBV14|TRBJ2-7|once|NA
CASSQGPPQQYF
TGTGCCAGCAGCCAAGGACCCCCCCAGCAGTACTTC